This T cell receptor beta chain was found in a study of preoperative IRX-2 immunotherapy in early breast cancer. Germline-derived CDR1 and CDR2 are MNHGY and SAAAGT. Trimming cost V 5 bases and J 0 bases, with 11 bases left between them. The CDR3 is made up of 15 amino acids. Specified treatment: preoperative locoregional IRX-2 cytokine immunotherapy. Patients received preoperative, locoregional IRX-2 cytokine immunotherapy in a phase Ib study. TCRdb's copy holds only in-frame clones and misses some; the assay was immunoSEQ multiplex PCR. The data show approximately 100,000 clones, 86% seen once. The rearrangement uses TRBV6-8 and TRBJ1-3; D gene uncertain. The sample here was tumor tissue, taken after IRX-2 immunotherapy. The TCR comes from a human donor with breast cancer. CDR3 amino acids: CASSSPAFSGNTIYF. The CDR3 DNA reads as TGTGCCAGCAGTAGCCCAGCCTTCTCTGGAAACACCATATATTTT.